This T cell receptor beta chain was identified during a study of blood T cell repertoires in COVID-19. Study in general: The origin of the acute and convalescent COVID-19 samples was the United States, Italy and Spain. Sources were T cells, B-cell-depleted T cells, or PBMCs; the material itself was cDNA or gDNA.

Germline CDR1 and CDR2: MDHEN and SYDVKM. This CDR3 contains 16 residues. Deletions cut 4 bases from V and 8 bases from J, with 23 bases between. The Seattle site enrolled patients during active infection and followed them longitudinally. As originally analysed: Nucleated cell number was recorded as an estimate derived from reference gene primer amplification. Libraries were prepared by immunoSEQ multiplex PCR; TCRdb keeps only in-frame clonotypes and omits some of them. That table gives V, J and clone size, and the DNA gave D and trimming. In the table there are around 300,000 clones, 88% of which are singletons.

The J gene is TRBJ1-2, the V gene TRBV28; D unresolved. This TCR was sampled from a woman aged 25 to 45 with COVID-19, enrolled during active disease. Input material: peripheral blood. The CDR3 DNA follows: TGTGCCAGCAGTTCCCGTATTTCTGCGGGTGTGGGCGGCTACACCTTC. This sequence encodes CASSSRISAGVGGYTF.